This entry features one TCR beta chain sequence. The antigen is undetermined. This CDR3 region has 15 residues. V was trimmed by 0 bases and J by 0 bases, leaving 9 bases between them. Germline V lookup: CDR1 MNHEY, CDR2 SVGEGT. This sample stems from a study of blood T cells in healthy people across ages. Regarding the study as a whole: Naive T cell percentage strongly correlated with TCR beta diversity. Unsorted PBMC material precluded a definitive naive versus antigen-experienced comparison.

A J-beta primer mix and a sample-barcoded 5' primer were used in a second PCR of roughly 7 to 12 cycles. Each cDNA molecule, via a template-switch adaptor with 12 random nucleotides, was tagged. MiXCR, run by TCRdb on the 5' RACE reads, gives a single entry per CDR3 protein. The data hold hundreds of thousands of distinct CDR3 sequences, with around a fifth observed a single time. The sequenced material came from blood. This rearrangement joins TRBV6-2 or TRBV6-3 to TRBJ2-7; D remains ambiguous. The TCR sequence derives from a man aged 70-80 years in good health. For the CDR3, the DNA is TGTGCCAGCAGTTACTCGAAGGCCTACTCCTACGAGCAGTACTTC. As protein: CASSYSKAYSYEQYF.